The 6 T cell receptor beta chains presented below share a single source sample, sequenced in a study of blood T cell repertoires in COVID-19. The assay was immunoSEQ multiplex PCR, and TCRdb's table has in-frame clones only and misses some. The sample carries about 260,000 clones, about 82% recorded once. The specimen sequenced was PBMCs or T cells enriched from blood (not recorded which). These receptors originate from a woman between 45 and 60 years old who had recovered from COVID-19.

In its sample, this clone was seen once. The chain couples TRBV5-1 to TRBJ2-3; 12 nucleotides match TRBD2. The CDR3 totals 16 residues. V trimming: 2 bases; J trimming: 2 bases; junction bases outside the gene matches: 3. The V gene's germline CDR1 is SGHRS and CDR2 YFSETQ. Here the CDR3 reads CASSFPSGGATDTQYF. The CDR3 nucleotides read TGCGCCAGCAGCTTCCCTAGCGGGGGGGCCACAGATACGCAGTATTTT. Complete variable domain (other parts from reference TRBV5-1 and TRBJ2-3): KAGVTQTPRYLIKTRGQQVTLSCSPISGHRSVSWYQQTPGQGLQFLFEYFSETQRNKGNFPGRFSGRQFSNSRSEMNVSTLELGDSALYLCASSFPSGGATDTQYFGPGTRLTVL.

The CDR3 spells CASSPIAGPLNEQFF. The DNA for the CDR3 is TGTGCCAGCAGCCCTATAGCGGGTCCGCTCAATGAGCAGTTCTTC. The chain links TRBV11-2 to TRBJ2-1, with TRBD2 matching over 7 bases. Germline lookup yields CDR1 SGHAT and CDR2 FQNNGV. CDR3 length equals 15 residues. V dropped 5 bases and J dropped 6; count of bases not matched to a gene: 10.

This chain links TRBV4-2 with TRBJ2-2, with TRBD2 matching 11 bases. The V and J ends lost 1 base and 7 bases, in that order; junction bases with no gene match: 8. CDR3 size: 17 residues. Per germline, CDR1 LGHNA and CDR2 YNFKEQ. CDR3 in amino acids: CASSQATSGKLVGELFF. The DNA of the CDR3 is TGTGCCAGCAGCCAAGCGACTAGCGGGAAATTGGTCGGGGAGCTGTTTTTT.

The gene calls are TRBV28 and TRBJ1-1; 12 bases agree with TRBD1. The CDR3 is 15 amino acids. In germline, CDR1 is MDHEN, CDR2 SYDVKM. V trimming: 8 bases; J trimming: 2 bases; junction bases outside the gene matches: 6. This chain's CDR3 is CASWGTGGENTEAFF. The CDR3 bases are TGTGCCAGCTGGGGGACAGGGGGCGAAAACACTGAAGCTTTCTTT.

CDR3 in amino acids: CASSGRPGYGYTF. CDR3 DNA sequence: TGTGCCAGCAGTGGTCGACCGGGCTATGGCTACACCTTC. The chain is built from TRBV2 and TRBJ1-2, with D unresolved. CDR3 size: 13 residues. CDR1 SNHLY and CDR2 FYNNEI come from the germline V gene. Between the trimmed V and J ends, which lost 4 bases and 4 bases, there was a span of 10 bases.

The sample holds a few counts of this clone. The chain links TRBV18 to TRBJ2-1; 11 positions agree with TRBD2. The CDR3 has 15 amino acids. The J segment lost 8 bases and the V segment lost 4 bases, leaving 7 bases of the junction unmatched. Germline V gene data show CDR1 as KGHSH and CDR2 as LQKENI. The CDR3 region is CASSQASGRKYEQFF. The CDR3 DNA reads as TGTGCCAGCTCACAAGCTAGCGGGAGGAAGTATGAGCAGTTCTTC. The full variable domain, in which reference TRBV18 and TRBJ2-1 provide the parts outside the CDR3, is NAGVMQNPRHLVRRRGQEARLRCSPMKGHSHVYWYRQLPEEGLKFMVYLQKENIIDESGMPKERFSAEFPKEGPSILRIQQVVRGDSAAYFCASSQASGRKYEQFFGPGTRLTVL.